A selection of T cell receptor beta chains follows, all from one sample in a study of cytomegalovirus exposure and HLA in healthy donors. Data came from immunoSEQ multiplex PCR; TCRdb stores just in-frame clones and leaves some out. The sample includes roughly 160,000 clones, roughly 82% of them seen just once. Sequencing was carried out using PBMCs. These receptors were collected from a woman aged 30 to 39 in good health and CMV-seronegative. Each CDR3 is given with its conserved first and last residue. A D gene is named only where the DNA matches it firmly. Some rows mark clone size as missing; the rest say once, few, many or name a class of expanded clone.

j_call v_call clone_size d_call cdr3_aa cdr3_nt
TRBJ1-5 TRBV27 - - CASSLWQGNQPQHF TGTGCCAGCAGTTTATGGCAGGGCAATCAGCCCCAGCATTTT
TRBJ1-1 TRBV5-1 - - CASSPDRPSQAFF TGCGCCAGCAGCCCAGACAGGCCTTCCCAAGCTTTCTTT
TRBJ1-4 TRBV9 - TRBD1 CASSEQQTGAEKLFF TGTGCCAGCAGCGAACAACAGACAGGGGCCGAAAAACTGTTTTTT
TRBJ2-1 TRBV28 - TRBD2 CAGAGGRSNEQFF TGTGCCGGAGCGGGAGGAAGGAGTAATGAGCAGTTCTTC
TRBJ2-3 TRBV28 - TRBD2 CASSSPPGLAGDTQYF TGTGCCAGCAGTTCCCCTCCGGGACTAGCGGGAGATACGCAGTATTTT
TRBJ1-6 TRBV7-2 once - CASSLVPDSPLHF TGTGCCAGCAGCTTAGTTCCCGATTCACCCCTCCACTTT
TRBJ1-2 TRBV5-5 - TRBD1 CASSLEWTGGNTYYGYTF TGTGCCAGCAGCTTAGAATGGACAGGGGGCAACACATACTATGGCTACACCTTC
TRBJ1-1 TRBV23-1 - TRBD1 CASSHISEEGQGLRNTEAFF TGCGCCAGCAGTCACATATCCGAGGAGGGACAGGGGCTTAGGAACACTGAAGCTTTCTTT
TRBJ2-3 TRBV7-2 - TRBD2 CASSTTSGRRDTQYF TGTGCCAGCAGCACGACTAGCGGGAGACGAGATACGCAGTATTTT
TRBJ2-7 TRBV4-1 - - CASSQRRDPGAYEQYF TGCGCCAGCAGCCAACGCCGAGACCCGGGGGCCTACGAGCAGTACTTC
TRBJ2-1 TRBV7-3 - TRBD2 CASSLNPREGEQFF TGTGCCAGCAGCTTAAATCCGCGGGAGGGGGAGCAGTTCTTC
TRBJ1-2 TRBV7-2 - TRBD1 CASSLEWTGVGYTF TGTGCCAGCAGCTTAGAATGGACAGGGGTAGGCTACACCTTC
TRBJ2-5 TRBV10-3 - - CAISDSAHQETQYF TGTGCCATCAGTGACTCAGCGCACCAAGAGACCCAGTACTTC
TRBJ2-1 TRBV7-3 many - CASSLIGGGYEQFF TGTGCCAGCAGCTTAATCGGAGGAGGGTATGAGCAGTTCTTC
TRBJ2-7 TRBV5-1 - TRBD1 CASSPGRGTGWYEQYF TGCGCCAGCAGCCCAGGTCGTGGGACAGGGTGGTACGAGCAGTACTTC
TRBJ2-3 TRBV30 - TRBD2 CAWTRAGGGTDTQYF TGTGCCTGGACCCGAGCGGGGGGGGGCACAGATACACAGTATTTT
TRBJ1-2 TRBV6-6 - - CASSYPQGAYGYTF TGTGCCAGCAGTTACCCCCAGGGTGCCTATGGCTACACCTTC
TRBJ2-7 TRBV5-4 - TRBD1 CASGRRDREGYEQYF TGTGCCAGCGGAAGGCGGGACAGGGAGGGCTACGAGCAGTACTTC
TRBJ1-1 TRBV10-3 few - CAISEYDRNTEAFF TGTGCCATCAGTGAGTATGACAGGAACACTGAAGCTTTCTTT
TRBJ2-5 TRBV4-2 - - CASSPTQGETQYF TGTGCCAGCAGCCCAACGCAGGGGGAGACCCAGTACTTC
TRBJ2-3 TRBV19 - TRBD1 CASRDRGTDTQYF TGTGCCAGTAGAGACAGGGGCACAGATACGCAGTATTTT
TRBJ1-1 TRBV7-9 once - CSSSFVERGSEAFF TGTTCCAGCAGCTTCGTCGAAAGGGGGTCTGAAGCTTTCTTT
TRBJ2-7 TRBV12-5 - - CASGMTLFHYEQYF TGTGCTAGTGGAATGACACTCTTCCATTACGAGCAGTACTTC
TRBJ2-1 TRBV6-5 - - CASSYIQYNEQFF TGTGCCAGCAGTTACATCCAGTACAATGAGCAGTTCTTC